Only a few counts were recorded for the clone carrying this T cell receptor beta chain. The target antigen is unknown. TCRdb ran MiXCR on the 5' RACE reads and lists one entry per CDR3 protein. The sample has fewer than 150,000 distinct CDR3 sequences, more than 13% seen once; the top ten hold roughly 28%. The record originates from a study of T-cell memory formation after mild COVID-19. Study-wide results and caveats: Contracting CD8+ clones were enriched in EMRA, CD4+ mainly in CM and EM. There was no confirmation that second-wave clones peaking on day 37 were SARS-CoV-2 specific. Within pre-infection memory, some responding clones were found, suggesting cross-reactive memory joined.

Germline CDR1 reads KGHDR; CDR2 reads SFDVKD. Deletions cut 1 base from V and 7 bases from J, with 19 bases between. The CDR3 consists of 17 residues. This sequence joins TRBV24-1 and TRBJ2-1; D is uncertain. This TCR was recovered from an adult woman who had mild COVID-19 (a few samples of this study predate the infection). Cell type and time point are not known. Sequenced sample: PBMCs or a T cell subset sorted from them (not recorded which). As DNA, the CDR3 is TGTGCCACCAGTGATTTAGAGCCCTCCCGGGTATGGAATGAGCAGTTCTTC. This translates into CATSDLEPSRVWNEQFF.